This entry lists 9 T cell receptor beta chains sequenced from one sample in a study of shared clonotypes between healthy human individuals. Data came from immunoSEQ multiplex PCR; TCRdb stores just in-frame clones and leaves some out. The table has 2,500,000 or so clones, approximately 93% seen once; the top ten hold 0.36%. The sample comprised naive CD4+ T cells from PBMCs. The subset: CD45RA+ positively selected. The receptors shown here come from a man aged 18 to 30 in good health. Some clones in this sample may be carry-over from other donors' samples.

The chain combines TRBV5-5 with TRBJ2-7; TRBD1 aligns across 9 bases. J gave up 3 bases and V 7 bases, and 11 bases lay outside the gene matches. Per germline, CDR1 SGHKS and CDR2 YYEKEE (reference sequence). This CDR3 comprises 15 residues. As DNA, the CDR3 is TGTGCCAGCCCACGCCTGGACAGGGGTGGCTACGAGCAGTACTTC. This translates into CASPRLDRGGYEQYF.

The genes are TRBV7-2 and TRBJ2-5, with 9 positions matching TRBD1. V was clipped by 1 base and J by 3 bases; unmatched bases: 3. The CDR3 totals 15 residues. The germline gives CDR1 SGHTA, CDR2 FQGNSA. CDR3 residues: CASSLGGQGEETQYF. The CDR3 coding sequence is TGTGCCAGCAGCTTAGGGGGACAGGGAGAAGAGACCCAGTACTTC.

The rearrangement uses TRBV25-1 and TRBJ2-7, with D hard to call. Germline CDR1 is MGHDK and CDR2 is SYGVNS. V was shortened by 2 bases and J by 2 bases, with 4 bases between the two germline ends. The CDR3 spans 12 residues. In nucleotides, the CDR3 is TGTGCCAGCAGTGAAACTACCTACGAGCAGTACTTC. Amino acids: CASSETTYEQYF.

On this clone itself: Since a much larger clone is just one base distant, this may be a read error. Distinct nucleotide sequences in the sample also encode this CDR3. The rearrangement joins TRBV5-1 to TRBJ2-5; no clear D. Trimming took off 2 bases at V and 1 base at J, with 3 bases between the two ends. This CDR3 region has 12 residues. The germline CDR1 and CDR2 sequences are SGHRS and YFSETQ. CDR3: CASSLAQETQYF. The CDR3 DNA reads TGCGCCAGCAGCTTAGCCCAAGAGACCCAGTACTTC.

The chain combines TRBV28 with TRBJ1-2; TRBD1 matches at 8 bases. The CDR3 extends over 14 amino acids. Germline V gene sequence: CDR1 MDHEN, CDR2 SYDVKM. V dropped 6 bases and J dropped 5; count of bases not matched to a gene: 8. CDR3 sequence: CASSSGTGTYGYTF. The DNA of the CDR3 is TGTGCCAGCAGCAGTGGGACAGGAACTTATGGCTACACCTTC.

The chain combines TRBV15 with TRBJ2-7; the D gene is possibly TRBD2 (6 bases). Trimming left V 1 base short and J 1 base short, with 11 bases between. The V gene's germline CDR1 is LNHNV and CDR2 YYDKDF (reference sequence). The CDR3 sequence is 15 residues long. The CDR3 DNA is TGTGCCACCAGCAGAGGCCCGCGGGGATCCTACGAGCAGTACTTC. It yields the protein CATSRGPRGSYEQYF.

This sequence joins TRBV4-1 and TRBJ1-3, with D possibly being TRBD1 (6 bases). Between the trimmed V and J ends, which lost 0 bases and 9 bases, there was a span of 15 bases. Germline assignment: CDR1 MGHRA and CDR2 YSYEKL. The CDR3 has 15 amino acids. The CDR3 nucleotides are TGCGCCAGCAGCCAAGATCCAGGGGTCAGGGGCACCATATATTTT. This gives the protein CASSQDPGVRGTIYF.

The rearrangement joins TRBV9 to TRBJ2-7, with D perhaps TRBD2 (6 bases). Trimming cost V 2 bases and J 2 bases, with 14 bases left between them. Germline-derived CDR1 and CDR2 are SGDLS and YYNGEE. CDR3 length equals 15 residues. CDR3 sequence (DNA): TGTGCCAGCAGCGTCGGGGACTCCAGACCCTACGAGCAGTACTTC. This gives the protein CASSVGDSRPYEQYF.

The CDR3 DNA reads TGTGCCAGCTCACGAAACAGGGGGCCCAACACTGAAGCTTTCTTT. It encodes CASSRNRGPNTEAFF. The chain combines TRBV18 with TRBJ1-1; 9 nucleotides line up with TRBD1. From germline, CDR1 is KGHSH and CDR2 LQKENI. With V trimmed by 4 bases and J by 2 bases, 5 bases remained unmatched. The CDR3 contains 15 residues.